The 21 T cell receptor beta chains presented below share a single source sample, sequenced in a study of blood T cell repertoires in COVID-19. Sequencing was performed with immunoSEQ multiplex PCR; in TCRdb, only in-frame clones are kept and a portion is missing. The table records approximately 340,000 clones, about 89% of them present only once. Specimen: PBMCs or T cells enriched from blood (not recorded which). The receptors were sampled from a woman aged 40 to 50 who had been exposed to COVID-19.

The chain recombines TRBV10-2 with TRBJ1-2; D is undetermined. The germline V gene has CDR1 WSHSY and CDR2 SAAADI. Trimming pared 3 bases from V and 6 bases from J, leaving 8 bases between. This CDR3 is built from 12 residues. The CDR3 here is CASSDARDGYTF. The CDR3 DNA follows: TGCGCCAGCAGTGACGCCCGGGATGGCTACACCTTC.

The rearrangement joins TRBV2 to TRBJ1-2; D may be TRBD1 (5 bases). The V gene lost 6 bases and the J gene lost 4 bases, with 9 bases spanning the gap. The germline gives CDR1 SNHLY, CDR2 FYNNEI. This CDR3 spans 12 amino acids. The CDR3 region is CASRQVLYGYTF. In nucleotides, the CDR3 is TGTGCCAGCAGACAGGTCCTCTATGGCTACACCTTC.

V is TRBV19 and J is TRBJ1-2; possible D gene TRBD1, 6 bases. This CDR3 spans 14 amino acids. V shed 5 bases and J shed 7 bases, with 17 bases lying between them. Germline CDR1 is LNHDA and CDR2 is SQIVND (reference sequence). CDR3: CASSSLDSSSGYTF. The CDR3 coding sequence is TGTGCCAGTAGTTCCTTGGACAGTTCTTCTGGCTACACCTTC.

The V gene is TRBV5-4, the J gene TRBJ1-2; 7 nucleotides line up with TRBD1. With 4 bases clipped from V and 8 bases from J, the junction kept 8 bases outside the gene matches. Per the germline V gene, CDR1 is SGHNT and CDR2 is YYREEE (reference sequence). This CDR3 is 13 amino acids long. Here the CDR3 reads CASSQWTGLGYTF. The CDR3 coding sequence is TGTGCCAGCAGCCAGTGGACAGGCTTAGGCTACACCTTC.

This chain joins TRBV27 and TRBJ2-7; 11 bases align to TRBD2. There are 15 residues in the CDR3. Germline values: CDR1 MNHEY, CDR2 SMNVEV (reference sequence). Unmatched junction bases numbered 12, after V lost 8 bases and J lost 6 bases. This CDR3 is CASSRIAGGPSEQYF. For the CDR3, the DNA is TGTGCCAGCTCTAGGATAGCGGGAGGGCCCAGCGAGCAGTACTTC.

The chain recombines TRBV7-2 with TRBJ2-1; TRBD1 might be the D (6 bases). The V end lost 1 base, the J end lost 7 bases, and 14 bases lay between the germline ends. Germline assignment: CDR1 SGHTA and CDR2 FQGNSA. This CDR3 spans 15 amino acids. CDR3 loop: CASSLEGARGNEQFF. The CDR3 bases are TGTGCCAGCAGCTTAGAAGGGGCCAGGGGAAATGAGCAGTTCTTC.

This chain uses TRBV4-3 with TRBJ1-1; no reliable D call. Germline-derived CDR1 and CDR2 are LGHNA and YSLEER. There are 15 residues in the CDR3. V lost 0 bases and J 6 bases, leaving 14 bases between the germline ends. As DNA, the CDR3 is TGCGCCAGCAGCCAAGAACGACTGCCCACCGCTGAAGCTTTCTTT. Protein: CASSQERLPTAEAFF.

V is TRBV15 and J is TRBJ2-3; possible D gene TRBD1, 7 bases. The CDR3 is 17 residues long. Trimming left V 5 bases short and J 0 bases short, with 18 bases between. Per germline, CDR1 LNHNV and CDR2 YYDKDF (reference sequence). The CDR3 is CATSRQGGTASTDTQYF. CDR3 sequence (DNA): TGTGCCACCAGCCGACAAGGCGGGACAGCTAGCACAGATACGCAGTATTTT.

This chain uses TRBV11-3 with TRBJ1-1; D is uncertain. Trimming removed 0 bases at V and 1 base at J, with 9 bases between. The CDR3 contains 15 residues. Per germline, CDR1 SGHNT and CDR2 YENEEA. CDR3 amino acids: CASSLDRGRNTEAFF. CDR3 coding DNA: TGTGCCAGCAGCTTAGATCGCGGCAGGAACACTGAAGCTTTCTTT.

The CDR3 nucleotides are TGTGCCAGCAGTGAAGTTCGAGGCGGCGGGGAGCTGTTTTTT. Translation gives CASSEVRGGGELFF. The genes are TRBV2 and TRBJ2-2; D unresolved. The V and J ends lost 1 base and 7 bases respectively, with 10 bases between them. The CDR3 loop spans 14 amino acids. The V gene's germline CDR1 is SNHLY and CDR2 FYNNEI. Combining the CDR3 with reference TRBV2 and TRBJ2-2 gives the whole variable domain EPEVTQTPSHQVTQMGQEVILRCVPISNHLYFYWYRQILGQKVEFLVSFYNNEISEKSEIFDDQFSVERPDGSNFTLKIRSTKLEDSAMYFCASSEVRGGGELFFGEGSRLTVL.

CDR3 coding DNA: TGCAGTGCTAGTCAGGGGCGGAACACTGAAGCTTTCTTT. This translates into CSASQGRNTEAFF. The rearrangement joins TRBV20-1 to TRBJ1-1; a possible D gene is TRBD1 (6 bases). The CDR3 loop spans 13 amino acids. V was pared by 3 bases and J by 1 base, with 9 bases between. Germline CDR1 and CDR2: DFQATT and SNEGSKA (reference sequence).

The chain is built from TRBV2 and TRBJ2-4; 14 bases match TRBD2. The CDR3 sequence is 19 residues long. Per germline, CDR1 SNHLY and CDR2 FYNNEI. V lost 5 bases, J lost 3 bases, and 12 bases stayed unmatched. CDR3: CASSLRTGLAGVVKNIQYF. CDR3 sequence (DNA): TGTGCCAGCAGTCTACGAACGGGACTAGCGGGAGTGGTCAAAAACATTCAGTACTTC.

This sequence joins TRBV28 and TRBJ1-2; 7 bases agree with TRBD1. Germline CDR1 and CDR2: MDHEN and SYDVKM. This CDR3 region has 14 residues. V trimming: 6 bases; J trimming: 5 bases; junction bases outside the gene matches: 9. CDR3 residues: CASSSSRGRYGYTF. The CDR3, as DNA: TGTGCCAGCAGCTCCAGTAGGGGGCGGTATGGCTACACCTTC.

CDR3 residues: CASSESGTLVGETQYF. In DNA form, the CDR3 reads TGCGCCAGCAGTGAGTCGGGGACTTTGGTGGGAGAGACCCAGTACTTC. This rearrangement joins TRBV10-2 to TRBJ2-5, with D possibly TRBD2 on 6 matching bases. The CDR3 has 16 residues. V lost 0 bases and J 4 bases, leaving 15 bases between the germline ends. Germline V gives CDR1 WSHSY, CDR2 SAAADI.

The V and J genes are TRBV2 and TRBJ1-6; 7 nucleotides match TRBD1. The germline gives CDR1 SNHLY, CDR2 FYNNEI. CDR3 length equals 13 residues. V gave up 7 bases and J gave up 7 bases; unmatched junction bases: 4. The CDR3 DNA is TGTGCCAGCACCGGACAGGAGAATTCACCCCTCCACTTT. Protein: CASTGQENSPLHF.

The J gene is TRBJ2-3, the V gene TRBV24-1; 9 bases fit TRBD1. Trimming cost V 3 bases and J 2 bases; bases outside gene matches: 5. Germline V gives CDR1 KGHDR, CDR2 SFDVKD. This CDR3 is 16 amino acids long. CDR3 sequence: CATSDTGQGLTDTQYF. The CDR3 DNA follows: TGTGCCACCAGTGATACCGGACAGGGGCTCACAGATACGCAGTATTTT.

CDR3 protein: CASSQDMNSPYEQYF. In nucleotides, the CDR3 is TGCGCCAGCAGCCAAGATATGAACAGTCCCTACGAGCAGTACTTC. V and J are TRBV4-3 and TRBJ2-7; D ambiguous. The ends were cut back, 0 bases at V and 2 bases at J, with 11 bases in the middle. CDR1 is LGHNA, CDR2 YSLEER, per germline. This CDR3 is built from 15 residues.

The genes are TRBV13 and TRBJ1-5, with D uncertain. CDR1 and CDR2 (germline): PRHDT, FYEKMQ (reference sequence). The CDR3 sequence is 14 residues long. The ends were cut back, 5 bases at V and 7 bases at J, with 15 bases in the middle. The CDR3 DNA follows: TGTGCCAGCAGCCGGGGATACAGCTTGCAGCCCCAGCATTTT. It encodes CASSRGYSLQPQHF.

Only one count was recorded for this clone. V gene TRBV18 combines with J gene TRBJ1-3; 7 bases match TRBD1. This CDR3 contains 17 residues. Germline V lookup: CDR1 KGHSH, CDR2 LQKENI. V shed 3 bases, J shed 5 bases, and the junction held 13 bases outside the gene matches. The CDR3 nucleotides are TGTGCCAGCTCACCTGGACAGGTTTCGGCTGCAAGAAACACCATATATTTT. This gives the protein CASSPGQVSAARNTIYF.

This chain connects TRBV9 to TRBJ1-4, with a weak D call TRBD1 (5 bases). Germline V gene data show CDR1 as SGDLS and CDR2 as YYNGEE. V lost 0 bases to trimming and J lost 12 bases, with 15 bases between them. This CDR3 is built from 14 residues. CDR3 nucleotide sequence: TGTGCCAGCAGCGTAGACGGACAAATCAGGGAACTGTTTTTT. Amino acids: CASSVDGQIRELFF.

The V gene is TRBV30, the J gene TRBJ1-2, with D possibly TRBD1 on 6 matching bases. Trimming pared 8 bases from V and 7 bases from J, leaving 11 bases between. Germline CDR1 reads GTSNPN; CDR2 reads SVGIG (reference sequence). The CDR3 length is 10 residues. Here the CDR3 reads CAGTGIGYTF. The CDR3 DNA is TGTGCCGGAACAGGGATTGGCTACACCTTC.